This entry is about one T cell receptor (beta chain). Its antigen is still unknown. It has no much larger one-base neighbor in the sample; base qualities were not kept. Library construction relied on the immunoSEQ multiplex PCR assay. A mixture of 60 forward primers for TCR Vbeta segments and 13 reverse primers for TCR Jbeta segments was used in the multiplex PCR. The CDR3 region of rearranged TCR beta genes was amplified from genomic DNA by a multiplex PCR assay. The amplified TCR beta libraries were sequenced on the Illumina HiSeq System as 87-base-pair reads. As for the authors' bioinformatics: A later analysis tallied 75 million to 95 million unique TCR beta chains across the 666 repertoires, and approximately 12 million of those chains were shared by two or more donors. Raw reads were error-corrected and collapsed into unique sequences by a nearest-neighbor algorithm in which closely related sequences were merged to remove PCR and sequencing errors. To assign V, D and J gene segments, CDR3 sequences were aligned to IMGT reference sequences. For a sequence to be retained, a match of at least six nucleotides to both a V gene segment and a J gene segment was required. Rearrangements were classified as productive when the CDR3 lacked stop codons and remained in frame with V and J, and all other rearrangements were classified as non-productive. CDR3 was defined by IMGT convention, running from the second conserved V-encoded cysteine to the conserved J-encoded phenylalanine. The earlier analysis of about 590 of the donors excluded sequences that lacked an unambiguous match to a single V gene segment. An earlier analysis of around 600 of the donors classified V segments as functional when productive rearrangements were above 56.7% and as segregating when the standard deviation between donors was above 5%. A statistical classification framework was built to diagnose cytomegalovirus status from the catalog of TCR beta chain sequences. V and J gene assignment, in a later analysis, came from comparing TCR nucleotide sequences with IMGT/GENE-DB human TR gene sequences. The TCRdist pipeline was used in a later analysis to assign CDR3 sequences and most-parsimonious VDJ recombination scenarios. A later analysis defined each TCR beta chain by its CDR3 amino acid sequence plus V-gene family, and excluded reads lacking a unique V-gene family. In a later analysis, around 650 highly shared, low-generation-probability nucleotide sequences were removed to address suspected cross-contamination and a sequencing artifact. In a later analysis, a clonal expansion index for each public chain was calculated from normalized within-repertoire ranks of inferred template counts. A later analysis computed generation probabilities with a VDJ recombination model fitted to out-of-frame rearrangements, and checked the results against IGoR. In a later analysis, TCR-TCR, TCR-HLA and TCR-CMV co-occurrence was scored with hypergeometric tests, and a repertoire-size bias correction was applied to TCR pairs. To estimate false discovery rates, a later analysis permuted the HLA or CMV assignments 20 times. In a later analysis, co-occurring TCRs were grouped using DBSCAN, and TCRdist sequence similarity was added for clustering within HLA-allele-positive subsets. Co-occurrence clustering excluded repertoires with fewer than 30,000 or more than 120,000 public chains, plus five with anomalous nucleotide sharing. The clones in this table, taken by TCRdb from immuneACCESS, are in-frame only. Not every clone is retained; where verified, under half of the shortfall comes from an unresolved V gene, and the cause of the rest is unknown. For V, J and clone size, that table is used; D and trimming come from the DNA. The sample table holds hundreds of thousands of clones, of which more than 60% were seen once. The ten largest account for approximately 1.7% of the sample.

In total, over 600 healthy bone marrow donors made up the cohort. Cohort members were all nominally healthy when sampled, although unrecorded immune exposures were likely present. The donor tested CMV seronegative and was one of the 352 seronegative cohort members. A peripheral blood sample was provided by each donor, and peripheral blood mononuclear cells were used for TCR beta sequencing. The Qiagen DNeasy Blood Extraction Kit was used to extract genomic DNA from the blood cell samples. CDR1 and CDR2, per the germline V gene, are SQVTM and ANQGSEA. Relative to germline, V is 6 bases shorter and J is 2 bases shorter, with 11 bases between their ends. The CDR3 starts with the cysteine, ends with the phenylalanine, and has 13 residues. The kept DNA is CDR3 alone, 39 bases in frame from the first base. This sample is part of a study of cytomegalovirus exposure and HLA in healthy donors (dated by TCRdb to 2016 to 2017). Some background on the complete study: An earlier analysis of approximately 640 of the donors reported 250 to 300 Gb of sequence data and around 120 million unique TCR beta sequences from 150 million to 200 million T cells. Roughly 320 gigabases of sequencing data and tens of millions of unique TCR sequences made up an early release that covered roughly 670 HLA-typed donors. Of the roughly 400 genotyped donors, around 81% fell in the genetic ancestry cluster associated with self-reported Caucasian donors. The study aimed to test whether signatures of past pathogen exposure could be identified by cataloging public T cell receptors. Using immunosequencing, the study profiled T cell repertoires from 550 to 750 subjects and related those repertoires to cytomegalovirus serostatus. A separate validation cohort of some 130 different subjects was used in addition to the 666-subject first cohort. To predict cytomegalovirus infection status, the study combined high-throughput TCR immunosequencing, statistical association of individual TCRs with disease status, and machine learning. In a later analysis, previously published TCR beta repertoires from 666 donors were re-analyzed and high-resolution HLA genotyping was added so that TCR occurrence patterns could be studied. Rather than drawing on any new phenotypic data, the later analysis identified candidate immune exposures from TCR beta sequences and the way those sequences occurred across donors. An earlier analysis of 587 of the donors used high-throughput TCR beta sequencing to judge whether each TCR beta V gene segment behaved as functional or pseudogenic. Donor age, sex, ethnicity and CMV serostatus were collected together with the repertoire data. In a later genetic analysis, genome-wide SNP genotypes for about three fifths of the roughly 670 donors were used, and that subset was treated as a discovery cohort. All discovery cohort repertoires had been generated using a single sequencing platform. HLA typing included class I and class II loci at four-digit resolution. The number of typed donors differed by locus: roughly 629-630 for A, B, C, DRB1 and DQB1; 522 for DQA1; around 610 for DPA1; and 400 to 480 for DPB1. Four or five DR-DQ haplotypes were handled as single units for association and clustering, since linkage in the cohort was strong. Among roughly 400 genotyped donors of the cohort, an average of approximately 250,000 unique TCR beta nucleotide sequences were sequenced per donor, roughly 18% of them non-productive. Broad study findings and their caveats: According to a later genetic analysis, donors in an Asian-associated ancestry cluster had fewer N-insertions in productive TCRs than the roughly 700-donor mean. V-gene and J-gene trimming of TCR beta chains was associated with a missense DCLRE1C variant in a later genetic analysis, and the association was replicated in an independent cohort. Correlated functional status among segregating V segments might be attributable to linkage disequilibrium, but an unknown experimental factor could not be ruled out. The 87-base-pair reads could not distinguish some IMGT-functional V segments, including TRBV6-2 and TRBV6-3, so those segments were excluded. Most TCR sequences were observed very rarely across donors, whereas some public TCRs were present in many individuals. Immune exposure information for the cohort was limited to CMV serostatus. In a later analysis, the rate of TCR association differed among HLA loci, with DRB1 alleles having the most associated TCRs and HLA-C alleles having the fewest. Sequencing depth was assumed to be roughly uniform across donors in the presence/absence analyses, though that assumption may not hold. Most CMV-associated TCR beta chains appeared to be HLA-restricted in a later analysis, and the HLA associations seemed to be driven largely by CMV exposure. In a later analysis, HLA-associated TCR beta chains showed more clonal expansion and lower generation probabilities than non-associated chains that were equally common. In this cohort, only TCR beta chains were sequenced, and detectable features were limited by the absence of alpha or paired-chain data. Because HLA typing was unavailable for some donors at each locus, only the typed subset was used in association tests. The earlier analysis of fewer than 750 of the donors excluded some 15 rarely observed V segments, including chromosome 9 orphons, because counts were too low. A further reported finding was that TCR beta sequences accurately predicted the HLA-A and HLA-B alleles for most subjects in the first cohort. Strong co-occurrence of HLA alleles, especially DR and DQ, made assigning TCR associations to individual alleles difficult. According to the authors, the approach could potentially be generalized to other disease states and immunological phenotypes. According to a later analysis, parvovirus B19, influenza, CMV and Epstein-Barr virus appeared linked to several top co-occurrence clusters. An earlier analysis of around 600 of the donors showed that most TCR beta V segments appeared in productive rearrangements either about 90% or about 30% of the time, which broadly matched IMGT annotations. In the study, about 150 TCR beta chains were listed as associated with cytomegalovirus. At a false discovery rate of 0.05, a later analysis linked fewer than 20,000 TCR beta sequences to specific HLA alleles. Three of the identified cytomegalovirus-associated TCR beta chains were confirmed in vitro to be specific for cytomegalovirus antigens. The classifier was reported to diagnose cytomegalovirus status with high specificity and sensitivity in both the original and validation cohorts. A group of highly shared sequence variants was considered likely to be a technical artifact of the sequencing pipeline.

Recombination joined TRBV29-1 with TRBJ2-4; the D segment cannot be called with confidence. The sequencing input was PBMCs. The TCR was taken from a woman in her thirties in good health and CMV-seronegative. The DNA sequence reads TGCAGCGTACGGTCGGGTCCCAAAAACATTCAGTACTTC. It is translated as CSVRSGPKNIQYF.